What follows is one T cell receptor beta chain and its context. The sample holds many counts of this clonotype. The antigen it binds to is not known. Per-base qualities were not stored, and no clone one base away is much larger. This specimen's time point label, interpreted: sample taken at primary tumor resection. Donors were approximately 72 patients with early-stage, untreated non-small cell lung cancer from the lung TRACERx cohort. For TCR sequencing, whole RNA was extracted from tumor and nontumor lung tissue, or from cryopreserved PBMC samples, and no cell sorting was done. A patient was chosen for TCR sequencing only when enough RNA was available from at least two tumor regions. Tumor and adjacent nontumor lung specimens were reviewed by a lung pathologist before selection. Based on the germline V gene (reference sequence), the CDR1 and CDR2 sequences are PRHDT and FYEKMQ. The CDR3 holds 18 amino acids from the cysteine to the phenylalanine. Only the CDR3 part of the read is kept: 54 bases, read in frame from the first base. Germline trimming amounts to 0 bases on V and 1 base on J, with 4 as the count of junction bases outside the gene matches.

Library prep was done by 5' RACE. The instrument was a NextSeq 500. To allow correction of PCR and sequencing errors, the TCR library protocol tagged every TCR cDNA molecule with a unique molecular identifier. Regarding the original processing steps: TCR identification, UMI-based error correction and CDR3 extraction were all carried out with Decombinator tools. Expanded TCRs were defined as those above a frequency of 2 per 1,000, corresponding to the top 1% of the tumor frequency distribution. Expanded tumor TCRs were classed as regional if statistically deemed absent (corrected P<0.05) from at least one tumor region, otherwise ubiquitous. Renyi diversity was calculated using the R vegan package after each repertoire was subsampled 100 times to 5,000 TCRs. To build CDR3 similarity networks, amino acid triplet string-kernel similarity was used, and CDR3s were connected when their pairwise similarity was above 0.82. TCRdb's own reprocessing of the public reads used fastp at Q25 and MiXCR and kept productive beta chains. CDR3 protein duplicates are merged, each entry listing the most common genes and DNA. In this record, the V and J calls reflect TCRdb's handling and not the investigators' own analysis. The sample has approximately 94,000 distinct CDR3 sequences on record, roughly 4.5% of them singletons. The top ten clones comprise 21% of the sample.

This record belongs to a study of spatial heterogeneity in lung cancer (dated by TCRdb to about 2019). About the study as a whole: More beta-chain than alpha-chain transcripts were consistently detected, likely reflecting higher beta-chain transcript abundance. In the raw uncorrected reads, each unique combination of TCR and UMI appeared more than ten times on average. The study linked features of the TCR repertoire to counts of nonsynonymous mutations, which were determined by whole-exome sequencing of tumor tissue. In tumor regions, TCR transcript counts showed a strong correlation with a T cell transcriptional module score derived from matched bulk RNA-seq. The study quantitatively compared TCR alpha and beta repertoires across multiple tumor regions, matched nontumor lung and blood in non-small cell lung cancer. At surgery, both alpha and beta chains were TCR-sequenced in 200 to 250 tumor regions, approximately 64 matched nontumor lung samples and some 58 PBMC samples. Findings and caveats that apply to the study as a whole: TCR-seq coverage of tumor T cells was estimated to be only roughly 7% for alpha chains and 11% to 15% for beta chains. A correlation was observed between the number of expanded intratumoral alpha and beta TCRs and the tumor nonsynonymous mutation count. Counts of ubiquitous and regional expanded TCRs correlated with counts of ubiquitous and regional nonsynonymous mutations, respectively. Confirming at a functional level the hypothesis that regional TCRs recognize regional mutations was considered to require additional single-cell paired TCR alpha and beta sequencing.

Sequenced material: lung tumor tissue, taken at surgery. The chain uses TRBV13 and TRBJ2-3, with 13 middle bases fitting TRBD2. The sequence derives from a male donor with early-stage non-small cell lung cancer. The CDR3 in this case is CASSLGGLAGSGTDTQYF. The bases are TGTGCCAGCAGCTTAGGGGGACTAGCGGGATCGGGCACAGATACGCAGTATTTT.